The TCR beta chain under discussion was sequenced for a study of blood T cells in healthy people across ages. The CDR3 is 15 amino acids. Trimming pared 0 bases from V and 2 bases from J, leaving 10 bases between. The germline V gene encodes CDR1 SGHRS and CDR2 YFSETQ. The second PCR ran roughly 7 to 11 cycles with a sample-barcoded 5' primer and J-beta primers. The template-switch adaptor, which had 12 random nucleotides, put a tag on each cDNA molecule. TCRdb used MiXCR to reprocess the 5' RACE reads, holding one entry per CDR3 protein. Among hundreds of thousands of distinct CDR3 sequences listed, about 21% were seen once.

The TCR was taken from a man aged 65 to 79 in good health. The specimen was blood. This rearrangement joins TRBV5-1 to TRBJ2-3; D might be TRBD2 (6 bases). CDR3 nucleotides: TGCGCCAGCAGCTTGGACGGGGGAATCACAGATACGCAGTATTTT. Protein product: CASSLDGGITDTQYF.